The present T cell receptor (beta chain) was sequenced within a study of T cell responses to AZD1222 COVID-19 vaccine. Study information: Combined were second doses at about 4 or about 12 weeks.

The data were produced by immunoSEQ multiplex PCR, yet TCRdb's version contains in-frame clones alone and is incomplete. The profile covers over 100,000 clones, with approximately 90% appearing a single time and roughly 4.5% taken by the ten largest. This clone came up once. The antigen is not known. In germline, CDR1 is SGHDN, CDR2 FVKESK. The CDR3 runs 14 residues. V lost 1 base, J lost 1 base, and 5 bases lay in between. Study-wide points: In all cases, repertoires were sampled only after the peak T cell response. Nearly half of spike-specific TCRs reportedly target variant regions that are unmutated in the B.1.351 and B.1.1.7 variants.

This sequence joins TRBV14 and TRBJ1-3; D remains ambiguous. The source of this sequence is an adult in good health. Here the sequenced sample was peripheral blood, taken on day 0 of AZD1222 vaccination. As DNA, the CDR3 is TGTGCCAGCAGCCAAGTTATTTCTGGAAACACCATATATTTT. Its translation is CASSQVISGNTIYF.